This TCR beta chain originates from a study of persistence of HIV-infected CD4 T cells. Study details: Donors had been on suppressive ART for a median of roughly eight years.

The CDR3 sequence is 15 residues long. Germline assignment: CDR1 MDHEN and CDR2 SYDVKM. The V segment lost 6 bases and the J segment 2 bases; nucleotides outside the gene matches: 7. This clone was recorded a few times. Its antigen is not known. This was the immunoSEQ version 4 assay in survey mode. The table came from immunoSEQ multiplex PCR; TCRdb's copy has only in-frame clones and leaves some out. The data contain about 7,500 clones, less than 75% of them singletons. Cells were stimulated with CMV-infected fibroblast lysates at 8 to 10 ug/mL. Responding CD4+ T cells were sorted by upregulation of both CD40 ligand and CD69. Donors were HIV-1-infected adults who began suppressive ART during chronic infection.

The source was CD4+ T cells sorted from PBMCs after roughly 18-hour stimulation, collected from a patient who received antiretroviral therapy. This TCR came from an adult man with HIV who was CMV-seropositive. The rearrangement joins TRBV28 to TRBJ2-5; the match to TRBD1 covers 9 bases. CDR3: CASRDGTGSQETQYF. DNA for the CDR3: TGTGCCAGCAGGGATGGGACAGGGTCTCAAGAGACCCAGTACTTC. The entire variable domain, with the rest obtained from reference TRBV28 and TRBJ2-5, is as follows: DVKVTQSSRYLVKRTGEKVFLECVQDMDHENMFWYRQDPGLGLRLIYFSYDVKMKEKGDIPEGYSVSREKKERFSLILESASTNQTSMYLCASRDGTGSQETQYFGPGTRLLVL.